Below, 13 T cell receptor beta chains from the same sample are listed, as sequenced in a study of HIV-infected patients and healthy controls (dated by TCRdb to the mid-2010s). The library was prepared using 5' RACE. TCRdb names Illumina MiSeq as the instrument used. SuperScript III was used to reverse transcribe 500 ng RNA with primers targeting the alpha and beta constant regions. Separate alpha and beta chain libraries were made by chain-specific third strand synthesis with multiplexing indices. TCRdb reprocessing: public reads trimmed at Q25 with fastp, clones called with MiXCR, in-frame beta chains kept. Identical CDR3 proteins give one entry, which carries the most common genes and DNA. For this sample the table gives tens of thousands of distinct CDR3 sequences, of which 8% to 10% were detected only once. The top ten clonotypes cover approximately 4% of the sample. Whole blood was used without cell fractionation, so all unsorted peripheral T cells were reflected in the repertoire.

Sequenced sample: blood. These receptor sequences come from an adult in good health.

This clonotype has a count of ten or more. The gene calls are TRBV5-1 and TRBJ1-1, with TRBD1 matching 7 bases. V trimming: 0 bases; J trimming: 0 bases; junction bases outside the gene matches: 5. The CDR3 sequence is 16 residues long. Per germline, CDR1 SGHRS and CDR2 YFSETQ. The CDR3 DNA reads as TGCGCCAGCAGCTTGGCCGGGGACAGCCTGAACACTGAAGCTTTCTTT. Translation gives CASSLAGDSLNTEAFF.

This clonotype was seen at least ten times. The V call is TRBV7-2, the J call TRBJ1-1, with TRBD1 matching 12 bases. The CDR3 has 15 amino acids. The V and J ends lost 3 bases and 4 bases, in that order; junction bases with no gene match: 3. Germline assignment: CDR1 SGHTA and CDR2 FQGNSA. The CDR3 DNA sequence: TGTGCCAGCAGCTTTGGGACAGGGGGCATCACTGAAGCTTTCTTT. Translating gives CASSFGTGGITEAFF.

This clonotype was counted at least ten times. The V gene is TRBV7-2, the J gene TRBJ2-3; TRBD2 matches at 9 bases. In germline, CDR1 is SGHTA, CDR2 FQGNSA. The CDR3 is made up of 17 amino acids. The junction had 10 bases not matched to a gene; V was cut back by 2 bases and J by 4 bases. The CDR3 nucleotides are TGTGCCAGCAGCTTAAGGCCTAGCGGGACCGGGGCAGATACGCAGTATTTT. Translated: CASSLRPSGTGADTQYF.

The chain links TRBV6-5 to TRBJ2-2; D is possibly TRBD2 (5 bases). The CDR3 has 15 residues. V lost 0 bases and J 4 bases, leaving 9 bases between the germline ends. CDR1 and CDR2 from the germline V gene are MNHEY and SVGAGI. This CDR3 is CASSYSRDATGELFF. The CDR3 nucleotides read TGTGCCAGCAGTTACTCGAGGGATGCCACCGGGGAGCTGTTTTTT.

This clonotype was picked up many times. CDR3 nucleotides: TGTGCCAGTAGTCCCAGGGGCGCATTGGAAAAACTGTTTTTT. It yields the protein CASSPRGALEKLFF. This rearrangement joins TRBV19 to TRBJ1-4, with TRBD1 as a possible D gene (6 bases). V shed 5 bases and J shed 8 bases, with 15 bases lying between them. The CDR3 has 14 amino acids. Germline assignment: CDR1 LNHDA and CDR2 SQIVND (reference sequence).

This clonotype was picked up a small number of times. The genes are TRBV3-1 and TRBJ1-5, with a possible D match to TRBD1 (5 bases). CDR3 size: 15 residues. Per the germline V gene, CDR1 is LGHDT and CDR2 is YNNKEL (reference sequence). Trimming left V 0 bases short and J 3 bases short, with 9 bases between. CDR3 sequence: CASSQDVTANQPQHF. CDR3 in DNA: TGTGCCAGCAGCCAAGATGTGACAGCCAATCAGCCCCAGCATTTT.

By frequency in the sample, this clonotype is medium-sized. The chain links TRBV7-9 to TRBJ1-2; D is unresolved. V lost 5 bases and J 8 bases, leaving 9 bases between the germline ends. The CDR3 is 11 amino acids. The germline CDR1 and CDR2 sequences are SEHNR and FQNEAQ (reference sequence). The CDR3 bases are TGTGCCAGCAGCCCCTATATGGGCTACACCTTC. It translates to CASSPYMGYTF.

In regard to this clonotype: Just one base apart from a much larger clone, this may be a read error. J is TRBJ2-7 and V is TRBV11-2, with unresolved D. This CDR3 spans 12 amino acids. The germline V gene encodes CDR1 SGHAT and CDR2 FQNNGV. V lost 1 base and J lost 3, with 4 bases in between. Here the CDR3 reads CASSLGNYEQYF. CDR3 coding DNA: TGTGCCAGCAGCTTAGGCAACTACGAGCAGTACTTC.

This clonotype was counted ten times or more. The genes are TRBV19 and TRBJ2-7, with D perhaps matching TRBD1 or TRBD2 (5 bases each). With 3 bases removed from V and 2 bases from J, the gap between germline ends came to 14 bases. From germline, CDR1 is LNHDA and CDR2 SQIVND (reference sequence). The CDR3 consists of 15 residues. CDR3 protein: CASSIVRDGAYEQYF. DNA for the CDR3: TGTGCCAGTAGTATTGTCCGGGACGGAGCCTACGAGCAGTACTTC.

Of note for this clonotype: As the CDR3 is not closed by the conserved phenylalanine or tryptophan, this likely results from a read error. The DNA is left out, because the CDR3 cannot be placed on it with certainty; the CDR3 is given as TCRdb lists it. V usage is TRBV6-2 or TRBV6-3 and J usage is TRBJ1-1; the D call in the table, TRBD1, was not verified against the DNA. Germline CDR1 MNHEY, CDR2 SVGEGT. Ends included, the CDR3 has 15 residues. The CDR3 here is CASSYPPGQGAEAGG.

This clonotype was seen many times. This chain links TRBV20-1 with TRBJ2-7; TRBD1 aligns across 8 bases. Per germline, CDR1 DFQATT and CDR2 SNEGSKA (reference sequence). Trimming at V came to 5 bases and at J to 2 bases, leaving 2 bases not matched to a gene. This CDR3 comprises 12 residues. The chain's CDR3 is CSARTGTYEQYF. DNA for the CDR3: TGCAGTGCTCGGACAGGGACCTACGAGCAGTACTTC.

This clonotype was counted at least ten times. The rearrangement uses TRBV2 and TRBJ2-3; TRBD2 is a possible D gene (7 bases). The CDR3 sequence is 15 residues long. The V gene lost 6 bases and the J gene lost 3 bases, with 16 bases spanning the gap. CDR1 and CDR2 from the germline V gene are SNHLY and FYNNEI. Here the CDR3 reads CASSWAGAGTDTQYF. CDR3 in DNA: TGTGCCAGCAGCTGGGCGGGGGCCGGTACAGATACGCAGTATTTT.

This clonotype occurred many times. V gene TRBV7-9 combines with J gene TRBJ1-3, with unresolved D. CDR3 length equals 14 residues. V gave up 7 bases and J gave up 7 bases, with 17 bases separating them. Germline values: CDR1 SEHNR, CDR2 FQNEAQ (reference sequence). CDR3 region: CASILVGGGNTIYF. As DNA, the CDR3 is TGTGCCAGCATCCTGGTGGGCGGCGGTAACACCATATATTTT.